The 5 T cell receptor beta chains below all came from one sample that was sequenced in a study of neurological immune-mediated disorders. MiXCR was run by TCRdb on the 5' RACE reads, yielding one entry per CDR3 protein. Among tens of thousands of distinct CDR3 sequences listed, about 14% were seen once. The sample taken for sequencing was PBMCs. These receptor sequences come from a woman in her fifties or sixties with HTLV-1-associated myelopathy (HAM/TSP).

This clonotype was detected many times. The rearrangement joins TRBV5-1 to TRBJ2-5; TRBD1 matches at 10 bases. CDR3 length: 15 residues. The V and J ends lost 0 bases and 3 bases, in that order; junction bases with no gene match: 2. Germline V gives CDR1 SGHRS, CDR2 YFSETQ. This CDR3 reads CASSLEGTGEETQYF. CDR3 sequence (DNA): TGCGCCAGCAGCTTGGAGGGGACAGGGGAAGAGACCCAGTACTTC.

This clonotype was recorded at least ten times. The DNA for the CDR3 is TGTGCCAGCAGCGTCACGGGAACAGGGGGCTCTGGAAACACCATATATTTT. Its translation is CASSVTGTGGSGNTIYF. This rearrangement joins TRBV9 to TRBJ1-3; 8 nucleotides match TRBD1. The CDR3 sequence is 17 residues long. Trimming cost V 2 bases and J 0 bases; bases outside gene matches: 7. The germline V gene encodes CDR1 SGDLS and CDR2 YYNGEE.

In regard to this clonotype: At one boundary the junction diverges from the germline segment, which might be a read error. CDR3: CVSSLRNTRELFF. In DNA form, the CDR3 reads TGTGTCAGCAGCCTCCGAAACACCCGGGAGCTGTTTTTT. V usage is TRBV6-5 and J usage is TRBJ2-2; no clear D gene. The germline V gene encodes CDR1 MNHEY and CDR2 SVGAGI. The length of the CDR3 is 13 residues.

This clonotype was detected ten times or more. The genes are TRBV6-5 and TRBJ2-7, with TRBD2 matching over 7 bases. The CDR3 has 13 amino acids. Germline loops: CDR1 MNHEY, CDR2 SVGAGI. The V and J ends lost 8 bases and 7 bases, in that order; junction bases with no gene match: 11. The chain's CDR3 is CASSREGFGEQYF. Written as DNA, the CDR3 is TGTGCCAGCTCCAGGGAGGGATTTGGGGAGCAGTACTTC.

This clonotype was picked up many times. This chain joins TRBV5-1 and TRBJ1-2, with D possibly being TRBD1 (5 bases). The CDR3 is 13 amino acids. V was trimmed by 0 bases and J by 3 bases, leaving 6 bases between them. Germline loops: CDR1 SGHRS, CDR2 YFSETQ. CDR3 coding DNA: TGCGCCAGCAGCTTGGGGGGCTACTATGGCTACACCTTC. Residues: CASSLGGYYGYTF.